Following are 26 T cell receptor beta chains from one sample sequenced in a study of human T cells and chemical hapten exposure. Indicated time point: patch test 2, 6 weeks after DPC sensitization. The treatment here: therapeutic diphenylcyclopropenone sensitization with weekly scalp DPC. In TCRdb, the RACE reads were re-called with MiXCR into one record per CDR3 protein. The table records 350,000 to 400,000 distinct CDR3 sequences, roughly 6% of them present only once. The sequencing here drew on whole blood, taken in connection with sensitization to the hapten diphenylcyclopropenone (DPC). All receptors derive from a woman aged 18-29 years with alopecia areata. Some clones in this sample may be carry-over from other donors' samples.

V is TRBV6-5 and J is TRBJ2-2; D is unresolved. The germline V and J ends were trimmed by 6 bases and 1 base, with 9 bases remaining between them. The CDR3 consists of 14 residues. Germline V CDR1 and CDR2: MNHEY, SVGAGI. This chain's CDR3 is CASSYTENTGELFF. The CDR3 nucleotides are TGTGCCAGCAGCTACACAGAGAACACCGGGGAGCTGTTTTTT.

This clonotype was seen at least ten times. The CDR3 sequence: CASSQALRRNQPQHF. In DNA, the CDR3 is TGCGCCAGCAGCCAAGCGCTACGGAGGAATCAGCCCCAGCATTTT. The V call is TRBV4-3, the J call TRBJ1-5, with D unresolved. The length of the CDR3 is 15 residues. V gave up 1 base and J gave up 4 bases, with 11 bases separating them. Germline values: CDR1 LGHNA, CDR2 YSLEER.

This clonotype was seen ten or more times. The CDR3: CSAPHSGSSYEQYF. The CDR3 DNA follows: TGCAGTGCTCCCCATAGCGGGAGCTCCTACGAGCAGTACTTC. The chain recombines TRBV20-1 with TRBJ2-7; 9 nucleotides align to TRBD2. Germline trimming cut 5 bases from V and 0 bases from J; bases unmatched to any gene: 5. The CDR3 covers 14 residues. CDR1 is DFQATT, CDR2 SNEGSKA, per germline (reference sequence).

This rearrangement joins TRBV9 to TRBJ2-3, with 10 bases fitting TRBD2. Germline loops: CDR1 SGDLS, CDR2 YYNGEE. The CDR3 length is 16 residues. V shed 0 bases and J 1 base; nucleotides not matched to a gene: 2. In nucleotides, the CDR3 is TGTGCCAGCAGCGTAGCCCTAGCGGGGGGCACAGATACGCAGTATTTT. This sequence encodes CASSVALAGGTDTQYF.

This clonotype appeared a few times. The rearrangement joins TRBV20-1 to TRBJ2-3, with 10 bases fitting TRBD2. CDR1 is DFQATT, CDR2 SNEGSKA, per germline (reference sequence). The CDR3 consists of 17 residues. With 6 bases clipped from V and 0 bases from J, the junction kept 12 bases outside the gene matches. The CDR3 nucleotides are TGCAGTGCCAAGGGCCTAGCGGGGGCTACGAGCACAGATACGCAGTATTTT. This sequence encodes CSAKGLAGATSTDTQYF.

This clonotype was seen a few times. The chain uses TRBV6-2 or TRBV6-3 and TRBJ1-1; maybe TRBD1 (6 bases). Germline values: CDR1 MNHEY, CDR2 SVGEGT. This CDR3 is built from 13 residues. Trimming removed 6 bases at V and 7 bases at J, with 15 bases between. In nucleotides, the CDR3 is TGTGCCAGCAGAGATCGGGGGCATCGTGAAGCTTTCTTT. Its translation is CASRDRGHREAFF.

Many counts were recorded for this clonotype. The J gene is TRBJ1-6, the V gene TRBV5-1; unclear D gene. Between the trimmed V and J ends, which lost 2 bases and 7 bases, there was a span of 10 bases. The CDR3 has 14 amino acids. The germline CDR1 and CDR2 sequences are SGHRS and YFSETQ. This CDR3 reads CASSFPDSNSPLHF. The CDR3 DNA is TGCGCCAGCAGCTTTCCGGATTCCAATTCACCCCTCCACTTT.

The CDR3 sequence is CASSQRLIETQYF. The CDR3 DNA reads TGTGCCAGCTCGCAGCGCCTCATCGAGACCCAGTACTTC. The chain uses TRBV2 and TRBJ2-5; D remains ambiguous. The CDR3 has 13 residues. The V end was cut by 8 bases, the J end by 5 bases, with 15 bases between. Germline V gene lookup returns CDR1 SNHLY and CDR2 FYNNEI.

This clonotype occurred many times. This chain links TRBV29-1 with TRBJ1-1; D not certain. This CDR3 is built from 11 residues. Germline loops: CDR1 SQVTM, CDR2 ANQGSEA. Trimming removed 0 bases at V and 10 bases at J, with 9 bases between. DNA for the CDR3: TGCAGCGTTGAAGATACTGAGGGAGCTTTCTTT. Translated, it gives CSVEDTEGAFF.

This clonotype was recorded many times. The chain combines TRBV7-2 with TRBJ2-3, with D uncertain. Per germline, CDR1 SGHTA and CDR2 FQGNSA. The CDR3 loop spans 13 amino acids. V was cut by 5 bases and J by 6 bases, with 12 bases left in between. The CDR3 protein is CASSLNTKDTQYF. The CDR3 coding sequence is TGTGCCAGCAGCCTTAATACAAAGGATACGCAGTATTTT.

This clonotype was detected many times. This rearrangement joins TRBV5-1 to TRBJ2-7; TRBD2 aligns across 12 bases. CDR3 length: 15 amino acids. V was pared by 4 bases and J by 3 bases, with 5 bases of the junction left unmatched. Per germline, CDR1 SGHRS and CDR2 YFSETQ. CDR3 DNA: TGCGCCAGCAGCCCCAGGACTAGCGGGGTCTACGAGCAGTACTTC. It specifies CASSPRTSGVYEQYF. Variable domain in full (rest from reference TRBV5-1 and TRBJ2-7): KAGVTQTPRYLIKTRGQQVTLSCSPISGHRSVSWYQQTPGQGLQFLFEYFSETQRNKGNFPGRFSGRQFSNSRSEMNVSTLELGDSALYLCASSPRTSGVYEQYFGPGTRLTVT.

This sequence joins TRBV7-2 and TRBJ2-2; 9 bases align to TRBD1. The CDR3 extends over 19 amino acids. Germline CDR1 is SGHTA and CDR2 is FQGNSA. J lost 1 base, V lost 3 bases, and 12 bases had no gene match. CDR3: CASSFAGTGISGNTGELFF. CDR3 coding DNA: TGTGCCAGCAGCTTTGCCGGGACAGGGATTTCGGGGAACACCGGGGAGCTGTTTTTT.

This clonotype was observed a handful of times. The V gene is TRBV6-2 or TRBV6-3, the J gene TRBJ1-2; TRBD1 aligns across 7 bases. V lost 2 bases to trimming and J lost 9 bases; unmatched junction nucleotides: 12. Germline V gives CDR1 MNHEY, CDR2 SVGEGT. The CDR3 is made up of 15 amino acids. The CDR3 loop reads CASSYMGQTYDRYTF. CDR3 bases: TGTGCCAGCAGTTACATGGGACAGACCTATGATCGCTACACCTTC.

The rearrangement links TRBV7-2 to TRBJ2-1; D may correspond to TRBD1 or TRBD2 (5 bases each). V was cut by 2 bases and J by 9 bases, with 17 bases left in between. The CDR3 extends over 15 amino acids. Looked up from germline, CDR1 is SGHTA and CDR2 is FQGNSA. The CDR3 DNA reads TGTGCCAGCAGCTTATTTGGGGGTCCGCTGGGTGAGCAGTTCTTC. Its protein product is CASSLFGGPLGEQFF.

This clonotype was recorded a few times. The V call is TRBV12-3 or TRBV12-4, the J call TRBJ2-3; D gene unclear. This CDR3 is 14 amino acids long. The V and J ends lost 6 bases and 1 base respectively, with 11 bases between them. The CDR3 region has the DNA TGTGCCAGCAGAGTCGGCGTGGGCACAGATACGCAGTATTTT. Translation: CASRVGVGTDTQYF.

This clonotype occurred a few times. This chain uses TRBV7-2 with TRBJ2-5; D is ambiguous. V lost 3 bases and J lost 3, with 8 bases in between. Germline CDR1 SGHTA, CDR2 FQGNSA. This CDR3 comprises 13 residues. This CDR3 is CASSFSSEETQYF. DNA for the CDR3: TGTGCCAGCAGCTTTTCCTCAGAAGAGACCCAGTACTTC.

This clonotype occurred a few times. This sequence joins TRBV11-2 and TRBJ1-3; 8 positions agree with TRBD1. Looked up from germline, CDR1 is SGHAT and CDR2 is FQNNGV. The CDR3 runs 14 residues. Trimming at V came to 4 bases and at J to 4 bases, leaving 3 bases not matched to a gene. CDR3 nucleotides: TGTGCCAGCAGCTCCAGGGGGCAGGGAAACACCATATATTTT. It encodes CASSSRGQGNTIYF. Full variable domain (rest looked up from reference TRBV11-2 and TRBJ1-3): EAGVAQSPRYKIIEKRQSVAFWCNPISGHATLYWYQQILGQGPKLLIQFQNNGVVDDSQLPKDRFSAERLKGVDSTLKIQPAKLEDSAVYLCASSSRGQGNTIYFGEGSWLTVV.

This chain joins TRBV6-5 and TRBJ1-1; D is possibly TRBD1 (5 bases). The V gene lost 5 bases and the J gene lost 4 bases, with 14 bases spanning the gap. CDR3 length: 14 residues. Germline values: CDR1 MNHEY, CDR2 SVGAGI. The CDR3 nucleotides are TGTGCCAGCAGTCCTAACCCTGGGGGCACTGAAGCTTTCTTT. It translates to CASSPNPGGTEAFF.

The table lists this clonotype with a few counts. This rearrangement joins TRBV7-9 to TRBJ1-4, with D hard to call. Per germline, CDR1 SEHNR and CDR2 FQNEAQ (reference sequence). There are 12 residues in the CDR3. The V end lost 1 base, the J end lost 14 bases, and 11 bases lay between the germline ends. The CDR3 region is CASSLVSGNLFF. The CDR3 region has the DNA TGTGCCAGCAGCTTAGTGAGCGGGAACCTGTTTTTT.

This clonotype was seen more than once but under ten times. The rearrangement uses TRBV20-1 and TRBJ2-3; D may correspond to TRBD1 or TRBD2 (6 bases each). Trimming took 6 bases from V and 2 from J, leaving 21 bases between them. CDR1 and CDR2 (germline): DFQATT, SNEGSKA (reference sequence). The CDR3 is 16 amino acids. As DNA, the CDR3 is TGCAGTGCCCTAGTCCCATCGGGGGCCTTCACAGATACGCAGTATTTT. Protein product: CSALVPSGAFTDTQYF.

This clonotype was counted at least ten times. The V and J genes are TRBV16 and TRBJ2-5, with unresolved D. The CDR3 length is 14 residues. Per germline, CDR1 KGHSY and CDR2 FQNENV. The V end lost 4 bases, the J end lost 2 bases, and 11 bases lay between the germline ends. The CDR3 sequence: CASSPAKYQETQYF. CDR3 nucleotides: TGTGCCAGCAGCCCGGCAAAGTATCAAGAGACCCAGTACTTC.

This clonotype was counted a few times. The chain combines TRBV6-2 or TRBV6-3 with TRBJ1-5; D unresolved. The V end was cut by 2 bases, the J end by 0 bases, with 14 bases between. Per the germline V gene, CDR1 is MNHEY and CDR2 is SVGEGT. CDR3 size: 17 residues. In DNA form, the CDR3 reads TGTGCCAGCAGTTACACCACGGGCTTTGGTAGCAATCAGCCCCAGCATTTT. Its protein product is CASSYTTGFGSNQPQHF.

The rearrangement joins TRBV20-1 to TRBJ2-7, with D perhaps TRBD2 (5 bases). V lost 0 bases, J lost 5 bases, and 17 bases lay in between. In germline, CDR1 is DFQATT, CDR2 SNEGSKA (reference sequence). This CDR3 spans 15 amino acids. Here the CDR3 DNA reads TGCAGTGCTAGAGACCCGGGAAAGGGATTAAACGAGCAGTACTTC. Translated: CSARDPGKGLNEQYF.

The rearrangement joins TRBV24-1 to TRBJ2-7; 10 bases are shared with TRBD1. The CDR3 totals 15 residues. The germline V gene encodes CDR1 KGHDR and CDR2 SFDVKD. The junction had 10 bases not matched to a gene; V was cut back by 5 bases and J by 7 bases. The CDR3 DNA reads as TGTGCCACCAGTGTTGGGGGACAGGGGAGTCAGGAGCAGTACTTC. This codes for CATSVGGQGSQEQYF.

There are many counts of this clonotype. V usage is TRBV7-2 and J usage is TRBJ1-6; 8 bases agree with TRBD1. Germline V gene sequence: CDR1 SGHTA, CDR2 FQGNSA. CDR3 length: 16 amino acids. J was trimmed by 8 bases and V by 2 bases; bases with no gene match: 8. CDR3 nucleotide sequence: TGTGCCAGCAGCTTACGGCAGGGGGCGACTGATTCACCCCTCCACTTT. Translating it yields CASSLRQGATDSPLHF.

This clonotype came up a few times. CDR3 in amino acids: CASSRQGLENTQYF. DNA of the CDR3: TGTGCCAGCAGTAGACAGGGGCTGGAGAATACGCAGTATTTT. V gene TRBV12-3 or TRBV12-4 combines with J gene TRBJ2-3; 8 bases are shared with TRBD1. After removal of 5 bases from V and 7 bases from J, the junction contained 8 bases not matched to a gene. The CDR3 extends over 14 amino acids.